This T cell receptor (beta chain) was identified in a study of OX40 agonist ivuxolimab in advanced cancers. Looking at the study overall: The study gave patients intravenous ivuxolimab at 0.01 to 10 mg/kg every 2 weeks. Prior anti-PD-1, anti-PD-L1 or anti-CTLA-4 therapy was allowed; approximately 41% had some. A diagnosis of hepatocellular carcinoma, melanoma, renal cell or head and neck cancer was present in dose-escalation patients.

Assay used: immunoSEQ multiplex PCR; TCRdb lists only in-frame clones, some missing. The sample carries 45,000 to 60,000 clones, 80% to 90% recorded once. Germline loops: CDR1 SGHVS, CDR2 FQNEAQ. The V and J ends lost 5 bases and 0 bases, in that order; junction bases with no gene match: 7. The CDR3 runs to 16 residues. This clone was seen only once. The receptor was isolated from an adult with an advanced solid tumor such as melanoma, head and neck, liver or kidney cancer. The sample consisted of CD4+ or CD8+ T cells sorted from blood, taken in a trial of the OX40 agonist ivuxolimab. The chain employs TRBV7-8 and TRBJ2-4; 7 bases fit TRBD1. The CDR3 is CASSKPGQRAKNIQYF. The CDR3 DNA reads TGTGCCAGCAGCAAACCGGGACAGAGAGCCAAAAACATTCAGTACTTC. The full variable domain, rest sourced from reference TRBV7-8 and TRBJ2-4, is GAGVSQSPRYKVAKRGQDVALRCDPISGHVSLFWYQQALGQGPEFLTYFQNEAQLDKSGLPSDRFFAERPEGSVSTLKIQRTQQEDSAVYLCASSKPGQRAKNIQYFGAGTRLSVL.